This entry lists 32 T cell receptor beta chains sequenced from one sample in a study of T cell responses to AZD1222 COVID-19 vaccine. Some clones are missing from TCRdb's copy, which holds only in-frame ones; the method was immunoSEQ multiplex PCR. The table lists over 100,000 clones, 87% of them singletons. Source: peripheral blood, taken 28 days after the second AZD1222 dose. The receptors were gathered from an adult who received the AZD1222 COVID-19 vaccine.

In this sample, this clone turned up once. The chain recombines TRBV5-5 with TRBJ1-3; D unclear. Germline CDR1 is SGHKS and CDR2 is YYEKEE (reference sequence). The CDR3 is 14 amino acids. V was cut by 2 bases and J by 3 bases, with 9 bases left in between. The CDR3 region has the DNA TGTGCCAGCAGCTTCGTAGCCGATGGAAACACCATATATTTT. As protein: CASSFVADGNTIYF.

This clone was recorded a few times. This rearrangement joins TRBV7-2 to TRBJ2-3; TRBD1 or TRBD2 may be the D gene (5 bases each). V lost 4 bases and J 4 bases, leaving 12 bases between the germline ends. Germline CDR1 SGHTA, CDR2 FQGNSA. The CDR3 runs 14 residues. CDR3: CASSYHLGADTQYF. Written as DNA, the CDR3 is TGTGCCAGCAGCTATCATTTGGGGGCAGATACGCAGTATTTT.

This rearrangement joins TRBV6-5 to TRBJ1-1; TRBD1 might be the D (6 bases). Germline CDR1 is MNHEY and CDR2 is SVGAGI. The CDR3 consists of 14 residues. V lost 0 bases and J lost 7, with 12 bases in between. CDR3 nucleotide sequence: TGTGCCAGCAGTTACTCCCTTCACAGGGATGAAGCTTTCTTT. It specifies CASSYSLHRDEAFF.

The V call is TRBV4-3, the J call TRBJ1-1; 11 bases are shared with TRBD1. Per germline, CDR1 LGHNA and CDR2 YSLEER. V lost 3 bases and J lost 9; bases outside the gene matches: 3. CDR3 size: 13 residues. The CDR3 DNA sequence: TGCGCCAGCAGCCAGGGACAGGGGGAGAAAGCTTTCTTT. It is translated as CASSQGQGEKAFF.

The V and J genes are TRBV29-1 and TRBJ2-1; TRBD2 is a possible D gene (6 bases). The CDR3 consists of 13 residues. Germline CDR1 is SQVTM and CDR2 is ANQGSEA. Trimming shortened V by 4 bases and J by 4 bases, and 11 bases separated the two germline ends. CDR3 region: CSVASAGYNEQFF. The CDR3 DNA is TGCAGCGTTGCTAGTGCGGGGTACAATGAGCAGTTCTTC.

This clone turned up a few times. V usage is TRBV18 and J usage is TRBJ1-5; D not resolved. The CDR3 is made up of 12 amino acids. Trimming shortened V by 3 bases and J by 11 bases, and 11 bases separated the two germline ends. CDR1 is KGHSH and CDR2 is LQKENI in the germline V gene. Written as DNA, the CDR3 is TGTGCCAGCTCACCTCCGGGCGAAGCCCAGCATTTT. This gives the protein CASSPPGEAQHF. The full variable domain, in which reference TRBV18 and TRBJ1-5 provide the parts outside the CDR3, is NAGVMQNPRHLVRRRGQEARLRCSPMKGHSHVYWYRQLPEEGLKFMVYLQKENIIDESGMPKERFSAEFPKEGPSILRIQQVVRGDSAAYFCASSPPGEAQHFGDGTRLSIL.

The chain recombines TRBV25-1 with TRBJ1-1, with D possibly being TRBD1 (5 bases). Germline CDR1 and CDR2: MGHDK and SYGVNS. The CDR3 loop spans 12 amino acids. Trimming pared 3 bases from V and 11 bases from J, leaving 13 bases between. CDR3 sequence reads: CASSEHRKAAFF. CDR3 DNA: TGTGCCAGCAGTGAGCACAGGAAGGCGGCTTTCTTT.

This sequence joins TRBV7-2 and TRBJ2-7; 9 positions agree with TRBD2. Germline CDR1 reads SGHTA; CDR2 reads FQGNSA. The CDR3 is 15 amino acids. V gave up 5 bases and J gave up 0 bases; unmatched junction bases: 5. The CDR3 sequence is CASSPSGGLSYEQYF. In nucleotides, the CDR3 is TGTGCCAGCAGCCCGAGCGGGGGGCTCTCCTACGAGCAGTACTTC. The full variable domain, in which reference TRBV7-2 and TRBJ2-7 provide the parts outside the CDR3, is GAGVSQSPSNKVTEKGKDVELRCDPISGHTALYWYRQSLGQGLEFLIYFQGNSAPDKSGLPSDRFSAERTGGSVSTLTIQRTQQEDSAVYLCASSPSGGLSYEQYFGPGTRLTVT.

The J gene is TRBJ2-7, the V gene TRBV6-5; D is unresolved. The CDR3 loop spans 11 amino acids. V lost 5 bases and J 5 bases, leaving 7 bases between the germline ends. From germline, CDR1 is MNHEY and CDR2 SVGAGI. The CDR3, as DNA: TGTGCCAGCAGTATTTTAAACGAGCAGTACTTC. Its protein product is CASSILNEQYF.

This rearrangement joins TRBV28 to TRBJ1-5; D ambiguous. This CDR3 has 16 amino acids. V dropped 1 base and J dropped 1 base, with 11 bases sitting between them. Looked up from germline, CDR1 is MDHEN and CDR2 is SYDVKM. The CDR3 DNA reads as TGTGCCAGCAGTTTATCCCCGTTAGGGAGCAATCAGCCCCAGCATTTT. This translates into CASSLSPLGSNQPQHF.

This chain connects TRBV11-2 to TRBJ1-1; tentative D call: TRBD1 (5 bases). The germline V gene has CDR1 SGHAT and CDR2 FQNNGV. The CDR3 spans 13 residues. V lost 5 bases and J 5 bases, leaving 12 bases between the germline ends. CDR3 region: CASSPSGATEAFF. The CDR3 DNA sequence: TGTGCCAGCAGCCCGTCCGGGGCTACTGAAGCTTTCTTT.

The V call is TRBV11-2, the J call TRBJ2-5; 9 bases are shared with TRBD2. V lost 4 bases, J lost 4 bases, and 10 bases stayed unmatched. The CDR3 has 16 amino acids. Germline CDR1 is SGHAT and CDR2 is FQNNGV. The chain's CDR3 is CASSSTGTSLRETQYF. The CDR3 DNA reads as TGTGCCAGCAGCTCCACCGGGACTAGCTTACGAGAGACCCAGTACTTC.

The chain combines TRBV5-8 with TRBJ2-3; D gene ambiguous. Germline V lookup: CDR1 SGHTS, CDR2 YDEGEE. V was clipped by 0 bases and J by 4 bases, with 6 bases between them. The CDR3 is 13 residues long. This CDR3 reads CASSLEASDTQYF. The DNA for the CDR3 is TGTGCCAGCAGCTTGGAAGCGTCAGATACGCAGTATTTT.

The V gene is TRBV14, the J gene TRBJ2-1; D possibly corresponds to TRBD1 (6 bases). The CDR3 spans 15 residues. V was shortened by 0 bases and J by 4 bases, with 10 bases between the two germline ends. Germline V CDR1 and CDR2: SGHDN, FVKESK. For the CDR3, the DNA is TGTGCCAGCAGCCAAGATCATGGACAGTACAATGAGCAGTTCTTC. Its protein product is CASSQDHGQYNEQFF.

The J gene is TRBJ2-1, the V gene TRBV6-5, with 8 bases lining up with TRBD2. Germline assignment: CDR1 MNHEY and CDR2 SVGAGI. V was clipped by 6 bases and J by 0 bases; unmatched bases: 4. This CDR3 spans 15 amino acids. The CDR3 DNA sequence: TGTGCCAGCAGCTTAAGCGGGAGCTCCTACAATGAGCAGTTCTTC. Residues: CASSLSGSSYNEQFF.

This chain links TRBV4-3 with TRBJ2-7, with D possibly TRBD1 on 6 matching bases. This CDR3 has 13 amino acids. Germline V CDR1 and CDR2: LGHNA, YSLEER. Trimming took 1 base from V and 3 from J, leaving 7 bases between them. In DNA, the CDR3 is TGCGCCAGCAGCCAAGTAGGGGGCTACGAGCAGTACTTC. Translating it yields CASSQVGGYEQYF.

V usage is TRBV27 and J usage is TRBJ2-1; D ambiguous. Trimming took off 5 bases at V and 10 bases at J, with 12 bases between the two ends. CDR3 length: 12 amino acids. Germline V gives CDR1 MNHEY, CDR2 SMNVEV (reference sequence). CDR3 in DNA: TGTGCCAGCAGTCCCCCCGGGCGGGAGCAGTTCTTC. Translating gives CASSPPGREQFF.

This chain joins TRBV19 and TRBJ1-2; D possibly corresponds to TRBD1 (5 bases). Trimming shortened V by 3 bases and J by 6 bases, and 17 bases separated the two germline ends. This CDR3 contains 15 residues. Per germline, CDR1 LNHDA and CDR2 SQIVND (reference sequence). The CDR3 DNA sequence: TGTGCCAGTAGTATTGGGATGCTACCGACAGATGGCTACACCTTC. Amino acid sequence: CASSIGMLPTDGYTF. The variable domain in full, completed from reference TRBV19 and TRBJ1-2, reads DGGITQSPKYLFRKEGQNVTLSCEQNLNHDAMYWYRQDPGQGLRLIYYSQIVNDFQKGDIAEGYSVSREKKESFPLTVTSAQKNPTAFYLCASSIGMLPTDGYTFGSGTRLTVV.

The rearrangement joins TRBV6-5 to TRBJ1-2; TRBD1 aligns across 9 bases. The CDR3 contains 14 residues. The V and J ends lost 5 bases and 4 bases, in that order; junction bases with no gene match: 5. Germline V gives CDR1 MNHEY, CDR2 SVGAGI. The CDR3 loop is CASSRTGVGYGYTF. The DNA for the CDR3 is TGTGCCAGCAGTAGGACAGGGGTAGGCTATGGCTACACCTTC.

The table lists this clone with a count of one. The rearrangement joins TRBV18 to TRBJ2-7, with 10 bases fitting TRBD2. Germline V lookup: CDR1 KGHSH, CDR2 LQKENI. The CDR3 runs to 18 residues. The J segment lost 2 bases and the V segment lost 3 bases, leaving 13 bases of the junction unmatched. The CDR3, as DNA: TGTGCCAGCTCACCTAGCCAGAGAGCTAGCGGGGGACCCTACGAGCAGTACTTC. It yields the protein CASSPSQRASGGPYEQYF. Variable domain in full (rest from reference TRBV18 and TRBJ2-7): NAGVMQNPRHLVRRRGQEARLRCSPMKGHSHVYWYRQLPEEGLKFMVYLQKENIIDESGMPKERFSAEFPKEGPSILRIQQVVRGDSAAYFCASSPSQRASGGPYEQYFGPGTRLTVT.

The chain joins TRBV3-1 (or the pseudogene TRBV3-2) to TRBJ1-4, with D perhaps TRBD1 (6 bases). CDR1 and CDR2 from the germline V gene are LGHDT and YNNKEL (reference sequence). The V end was cut by 4 bases, the J end by 4 bases, with 13 bases between. The CDR3 contains 15 residues. Written as DNA, the CDR3 is TGTGCCAGCAGCCCCTACAGGGCGGTTAATGAAAAACTGTTTTTT. Encoded protein: CASSPYRAVNEKLFF.

This chain joins TRBV27 and TRBJ1-1; tentative D call: TRBD1 (5 bases). The germline CDR1 and CDR2 sequences are MNHEY and SMNVEV (reference sequence). This CDR3 is built from 17 residues. V was cut by 3 bases and J by 1 base, with 18 bases left in between. The CDR3: CASSFYPLQEENTEAFF. CDR3 DNA sequence: TGTGCCAGCAGTTTCTATCCCCTACAGGAAGAGAACACTGAAGCTTTCTTT.

The chain joins TRBV5-1 to TRBJ1-1, with TRBD1 identical over 7 bases. The CDR3 has 15 amino acids. V was clipped by 4 bases and J by 0 bases; unmatched bases: 6. Germline V gene sequence: CDR1 SGHRS, CDR2 YFSETQ. This CDR3 is CASSQQGSMNTEAFF. CDR3 nucleotide sequence: TGCGCCAGCAGCCAACAGGGGTCCATGAACACTGAAGCTTTCTTT.

V gene TRBV5-4 combines with J gene TRBJ2-7, with 7 bases that match TRBD2. Germline V CDR1 and CDR2: SGHNT, YYREEE (reference sequence). The trim removed 0 bases at V and 2 bases at J, leaving 5 bases unmatched. CDR3 size: 15 residues. CDR3 sequence: CASSLGRGEAYEQYF. CDR3 bases: TGTGCCAGCAGCTTGGGACGGGGGGAGGCCTACGAGCAGTACTTC.

The rearrangement joins TRBV19 to TRBJ1-1; D unclear. Per the germline V gene, CDR1 is LNHDA and CDR2 is SQIVND (reference sequence). Trimming stripped 2 bases from V and 1 base from J, with 8 bases between. The CDR3 runs 14 residues. Here the CDR3 reads CASSIWRRNTEAFF. In nucleotides, the CDR3 is TGTGCCAGTAGTATATGGCGAAGGAACACTGAAGCTTTCTTT.

The chain links TRBV5-4 to TRBJ1-1; possibly TRBD1 for D (5 bases). V shed 0 bases and J shed 6 bases, with 9 bases lying between them. Germline V gene data show CDR1 as SGHNT and CDR2 as YYREEE (reference sequence). The CDR3 consists of 13 residues. This chain's CDR3 is CASSLAGGAEAFF. In DNA, the CDR3 is TGTGCCAGCAGCTTGGCGGGGGGTGCTGAAGCTTTCTTT.

The chain couples TRBV16 to TRBJ1-2; D gene unclear. The CDR3 contains 14 residues. Germline V lookup: CDR1 KGHSY, CDR2 FQNENV. The V and J ends lost 7 bases and 0 bases respectively, with 12 bases between them. The chain's CDR3 is CASTLRKANYGYTF. The CDR3 DNA reads as TGTGCCAGCACACTACGGAAGGCTAACTATGGCTACACCTTC.

This chain joins TRBV5-4 and TRBJ1-2; 9 bases match TRBD1. The CDR3 runs 14 residues. Germline V gene data show CDR1 as SGHNT and CDR2 as YYREEE (reference sequence). J gave up 6 bases and V 4 bases, and 7 bases lay outside the gene matches. CDR3 sequence (DNA): TGTGCCAGCAGCCACCCGGACAGGGGTAATGGCTACACCTTC. This sequence encodes CASSHPDRGNGYTF.

The rearrangement links TRBV3-1 (or the pseudogene TRBV3-2) to TRBJ1-3; 8 positions match TRBD1. Germline V gives CDR1 LGHDT, CDR2 YNNKEL (reference sequence). The V segment lost 2 bases and the J segment 8 bases; nucleotides outside the gene matches: 8. The CDR3 is 15 residues long. The CDR3 DNA is TGTGCCAGCAGCCAACTTCCAGGACAGGGCCACACCATATATTTT. Protein sequence: CASSQLPGQGHTIYF.

The rearrangement joins TRBV28 to TRBJ1-1; the D is unclear. The CDR3 spans 11 residues. V lost 2 bases to trimming and J lost 7 bases, with 5 bases between them. CDR1 is MDHEN and CDR2 is SYDVKM in the germline V gene. The CDR3 reads CASSLTSEAFF. CDR3 in DNA: TGTGCCAGCAGTTTAACAAGTGAAGCTTTCTTT.

The CDR3 loop reads CASSLGSTIGKLFF. The CDR3 nucleotides read TGTGCCAGCAGCTTAGGATCGACGATAGGTAAACTGTTTTTT. The chain joins TRBV7-9 to TRBJ1-4; D is unclear. Germline-derived CDR1 and CDR2 are SEHNR and FQNEAQ (reference sequence). The CDR3 is 14 residues long. Trimming left V 1 base short and J 11 bases short, with 14 bases between.

The V and J genes are TRBV11-3 and TRBJ2-1, with a weak D call TRBD1 (5 bases). This CDR3 has 14 residues. Trimming removed 5 bases from V and 1 base from J, with 9 bases in between. The germline CDR1 and CDR2 sequences are SGHNT and YENEEA. CDR3 residues: CASSLGQSYNEQFF. DNA for the CDR3: TGTGCCAGCAGCCTCGGACAATCCTACAATGAGCAGTTCTTC.